A selection of T cell receptor beta chains follows, all from one sample in a study of blood T cell repertoires in COVID-19. Only in-frame clones appear in the TCRdb table, and some are missing; sequencing was by immunoSEQ multiplex PCR. Of about 240,000 clones listed, more than 75% are singletons. The sequenced sample consisted of PBMCs or T cells enriched from blood (not recorded which). These receptors came from a woman between 40 and 50 years old with acute COVID-19. Both conserved end residues are part of each CDR3. Fields, in order: V gene, clone size, J gene, D gene, CDR3 length, CDR3 DNA, CDR3 protein. A D gene is named only where the DNA matches it firmly. Expanded clones get a size class; other rows say once, few or many, or leave the size out.

>TRBV29-1|.|TRBJ2-7|.|15
TGCAGCGTGACAAATTGGAGGGACAGTTCCTACGAGCAGTACTTC
CSVTNWRDSSYEQYF
>TRBV7-9|.|TRBJ1-4|TRBD1|16
TGTGCCAGCAGCTTAGCACGGGACCGAGGGGGCGAAAAACTGTTTTTT
CASSLARDRGGEKLFF
>TRBV6-2/TRBV6-3|.|TRBJ2-1|TRBD1|17
TGTGCCAGCAGCCCTGGACAGGGGAAGGGATCCTACAATGAGCAGTTCTTC
CASSPGQGKGSYNEQFF
>TRBV5-8|.|TRBJ2-7|TRBD1|14
TGTGCCAGCAGCCGGAACAGGGGGCAAGGGGAGCAGTACTTC
CASSRNRGQGEQYF
>TRBV27|.|TRBJ2-4|.|14
TGTGCCAGCAGTCCAGGCAGTACCAAAAACATTCAGTACTTC
CASSPGSTKNIQYF
>TRBV6-5|.|TRBJ2-5|.|13
TGTGCCAGCAGTTACGACCGCGGAGAGACCCAGTACTTC
CASSYDRGETQYF
>TRBV9|.|TRBJ2-1|TRBD1|14
TGTGCCAGCAGCGTCGTCACAGGGGGCAATGAGCAGTTCTTC
CASSVVTGGNEQFF
>TRBV19|.|TRBJ2-1|TRBD2|15
TGTGCCAGTAGTAGGGCGGGAGGATCCTACAATGAGCAGTTCTTC
CASSRAGGSYNEQFF
>TRBV7-8|.|TRBJ2-2|.|14
TGTGCCAGCAGCTTATTAATCTTAACCGGGGAGCTGTTTTTT
CASSLLILTGELFF
>TRBV5-1|.|TRBJ2-3|TRBD2|15
TGCGCCAGCAGCTTGGCGGGGCTAGCGGCAGATACGCAGTATTTT
CASSLAGLAADTQYF
>TRBV28|.|TRBJ1-2|TRBD1|15
TGTGCCAGCAATAGCTTCGGGACAGGGTACTATGGCTACACCTTC
CASNSFGTGYYGYTF
>TRBV5-1|.|TRBJ1-4|.|15
TGCGCCAGCAGCCCAGAGGTGGCCTCTAATGAAAAACTGTTTTTT
CASSPEVASNEKLFF
>TRBV2|.|TRBJ2-6|.|14
TGTGCCAGCGGGCTCCATAGTGGGGCCAACGTCCTGACTTTC
CASGLHSGANVLTF
>TRBV19|once|TRBJ1-2|TRBD1|14
TGTGCCAGTAGCAAGAACAGGGGAAATTATGGCTACACCTTC
CASSKNRGNYGYTF
>TRBV5-1|once|TRBJ2-2|TRBD2|17
TGCGCCAGCACCCAAACGGTGACTAGCGGGAGGGCCGGGGAGCTGTTTTTT
CASTQTVTSGRAGELFF
>TRBV24-1|.|TRBJ2-1|TRBD2|14
TGTGCCACCAGTGAGGCCGGGGGGGGGCATAGGCCGTTCTTC
CATSEAGGGHRPFF